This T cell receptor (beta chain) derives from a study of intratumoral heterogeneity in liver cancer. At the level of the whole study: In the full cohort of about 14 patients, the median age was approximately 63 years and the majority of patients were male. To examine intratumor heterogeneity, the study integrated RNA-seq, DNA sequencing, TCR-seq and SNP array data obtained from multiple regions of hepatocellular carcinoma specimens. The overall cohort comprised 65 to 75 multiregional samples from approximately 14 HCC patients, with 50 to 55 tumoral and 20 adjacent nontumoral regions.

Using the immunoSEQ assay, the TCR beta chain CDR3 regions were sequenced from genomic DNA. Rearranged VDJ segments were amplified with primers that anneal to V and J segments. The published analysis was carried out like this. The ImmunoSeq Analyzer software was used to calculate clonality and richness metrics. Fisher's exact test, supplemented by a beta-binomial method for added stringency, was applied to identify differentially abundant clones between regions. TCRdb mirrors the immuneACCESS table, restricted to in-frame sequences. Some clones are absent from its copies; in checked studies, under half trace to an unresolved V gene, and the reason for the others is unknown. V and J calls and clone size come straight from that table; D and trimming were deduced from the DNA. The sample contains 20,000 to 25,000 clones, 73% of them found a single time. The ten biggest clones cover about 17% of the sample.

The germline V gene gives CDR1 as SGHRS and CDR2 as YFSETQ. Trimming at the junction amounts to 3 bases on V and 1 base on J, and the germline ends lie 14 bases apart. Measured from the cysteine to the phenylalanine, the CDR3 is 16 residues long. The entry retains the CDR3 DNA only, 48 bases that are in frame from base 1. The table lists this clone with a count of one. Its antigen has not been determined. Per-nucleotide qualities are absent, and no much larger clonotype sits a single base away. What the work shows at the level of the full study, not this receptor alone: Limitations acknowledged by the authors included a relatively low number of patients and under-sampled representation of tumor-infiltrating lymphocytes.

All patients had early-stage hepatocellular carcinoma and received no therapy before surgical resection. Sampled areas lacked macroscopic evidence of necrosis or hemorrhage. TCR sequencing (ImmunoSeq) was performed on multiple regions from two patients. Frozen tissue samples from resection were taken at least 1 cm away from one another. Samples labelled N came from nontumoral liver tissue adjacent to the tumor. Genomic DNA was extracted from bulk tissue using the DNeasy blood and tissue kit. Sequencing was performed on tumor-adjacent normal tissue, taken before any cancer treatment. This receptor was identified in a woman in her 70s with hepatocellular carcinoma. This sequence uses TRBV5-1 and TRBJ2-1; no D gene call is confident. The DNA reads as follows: TGCGCCAGCAGCTCAGGCGGCGGCTTTTCCTACAATGAGCAGTTCTTC. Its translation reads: CASSSGGGFSYNEQFF. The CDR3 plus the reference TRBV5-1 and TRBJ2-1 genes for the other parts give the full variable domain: KAGVTQTPRYLIKTRGQQVTLSCSPISGHRSVSWYQQTPGQGLQFLFEYFSETQRNKGNFPGRFSGRQFSNSRSEMNVSTLELGDSALYLCASSSGGGFSYNEQFFGPGTRLTVL.